These 25 T cell receptor beta chains were sequenced from one sample in a study of identical twins. TCRdb re-called the 5' RACE reads with MiXCR, one entry per CDR3 protein. The table has 700,000 or so distinct CDR3 sequences, around 8.6% seen once. The sample was also linked to a second study, of yellow fever vaccine responses in identical twins.

What was sequenced was PBMCs. These receptor sequences come from a young woman in good health.

This clonotype was detected many times. The CDR3 protein is CASSPRGTSGSDTQYF. Written as DNA, the CDR3 is TGTGCCAGTAGTCCCAGGGGGACTAGCGGTTCAGATACGCAGTATTTT. V and J are TRBV19 and TRBJ2-3, with 11 nucleotides matching TRBD2. Losses at the gene ends were 5 bases for V and 4 bases for J; bases not matched to a gene: 8. Germline assignment: CDR1 LNHDA and CDR2 SQIVND (reference sequence). The CDR3 sequence is 16 residues long.

This clonotype was seen more than once but under ten times. This chain joins TRBV5-1 and TRBJ2-3, with D tentatively TRBD2 (6 bases). The CDR3 spans 15 residues. The V end lost 3 bases, the J end lost 3 bases, and 14 bases lay between the germline ends. Germline V gives CDR1 SGHRS, CDR2 YFSETQ. CDR3 sequence (DNA): TGCGCCAGCAGCTCGCGGGAAGCTCGGACAGATACGCAGTATTTT. This translates into CASSSREARTDTQYF.

This clonotype was detected a few times. The chain couples TRBV12-3 or TRBV12-4 to TRBJ2-1; D ambiguous. The length of the CDR3 is 14 residues. Deletions cut 1 base from V and 5 bases from J, with 9 bases between. The DNA for the CDR3 is TGTGCCAGCAGTTTAGACGGCTACAACAATGAGCAGTTCTTC. As protein: CASSLDGYNNEQFF.

This clonotype was found many times. This chain connects TRBV29-1 to TRBJ2-1; no reliable D call. Germline assignment: CDR1 SQVTM and CDR2 ANQGSEA. Trimming took off 6 bases at V and 5 bases at J, with 8 bases between the two ends. The CDR3 contains 11 residues. CDR3 amino acids: CSVPGDNEQFF. CDR3 bases: TGCAGCGTCCCTGGGGACAATGAGCAGTTCTTC.

This chain joins TRBV28 and TRBJ2-5; the D gene is possibly TRBD2 (5 bases). The germline V gene encodes CDR1 MDHEN and CDR2 SYDVKM. V was cut by 6 bases and J by 5 bases, with 22 bases left in between. CDR3 size: 16 residues. The CDR3 sequence: CASRDLGGRTPETQYF. For the CDR3, the DNA is TGTGCCAGCAGGGATTTAGGAGGTAGGACTCCGGAGACCCAGTACTTC.

This clonotype was detected only a few times. The V and J genes are TRBV4-3 and TRBJ2-7, with TRBD1 matching 7 bases. Per germline, CDR1 LGHNA and CDR2 YSLEER. CDR3 size: 16 residues. The J segment lost 2 bases and the V segment lost 0 bases, leaving 7 bases of the junction unmatched. The CDR3: CASSQDRPGGAYEQYF. CDR3 nucleotide sequence: TGCGCCAGCAGCCAAGATCGGCCAGGGGGTGCCTACGAGCAGTACTTC.

This clonotype was observed many times. This chain links TRBV9 with TRBJ1-5; D is ambiguous. CDR1 SGDLS and CDR2 YYNGEE come from the germline V gene. This CDR3 contains 15 residues. The ends were cut back, 0 bases at V and 6 bases at J, with 13 bases in the middle. The CDR3 DNA sequence: TGTGCCAGCAGCGTAGTCGGGCGTCATAGTCAGCCCCAGCATTTT. Translation: CASSVVGRHSQPQHF.

This clonotype came up many times. The CDR3 sequence is CASSGDRGTYEQYF. In DNA, the CDR3 is TGTGCCAGCAGTGGGGACAGGGGCACCTACGAGCAGTACTTC. This chain uses TRBV12-3 or TRBV12-4 with TRBJ2-7, with 10 bases that match TRBD1. CDR3 length: 14 residues. Germline trimming cut 5 bases from V and 2 bases from J; bases unmatched to any gene: 3.

This clonotype has only a few counts. The V and J genes are TRBV7-9 and TRBJ2-7, with 9 bases aligning to TRBD1. V was clipped by 5 bases and J by 12 bases; unmatched bases: 11. CDR3 length: 13 amino acids. Per the germline V gene, CDR1 is SEHNR and CDR2 is FQNEAQ (reference sequence). In DNA, the CDR3 is TGTGCCAGCAGCGACATGCGCGGGACAGGGTCGTACTTC. It is translated as CASSDMRGTGSYF.

This clonotype was seen a few times. The chain joins TRBV27 to TRBJ2-2; a weak D match, TRBD2 (6 bases). The V and J ends lost 5 bases and 4 bases respectively, with 11 bases between them. The CDR3 is made up of 14 amino acids. The germline CDR1 and CDR2 sequences are MNHEY and SMNVEV (reference sequence). Here the CDR3 reads CASSPGLGTGELFF. As DNA, the CDR3 is TGTGCCAGCAGTCCGGGACTGGGCACCGGGGAGCTGTTTTTT.

V and J are TRBV18 and TRBJ2-3; possible D gene TRBD2, 6 bases. This CDR3 has 20 amino acids. The V gene lost 3 bases and the J gene lost 0 bases, with 25 bases spanning the gap. Germline values: CDR1 KGHSH, CDR2 LQKENI. CDR3 amino acids: CASSPSRPGLQASSTDTQYF. The CDR3 DNA is TGTGCCAGCTCACCTTCTCGTCCGGGACTTCAAGCCTCTAGCACAGATACGCAGTATTTT.

This clonotype was detected many times. The chain uses TRBV12-3 or TRBV12-4 and TRBJ2-3, with D tentatively TRBD1 or TRBD2 (6 bases each). V lost 6 bases, J lost 4 bases, and 11 bases lay in between. The CDR3 is 13 residues long. CDR3 amino acids: CASRKGGSDTQYF. CDR3 bases: TGTGCCAGCAGAAAGGGGGGATCAGATACGCAGTATTTT.

This sequence joins TRBV11-1 and TRBJ2-1, with 7 nucleotides matching TRBD2. Germline lookup yields CDR1 SGHAT and CDR2 FQDESV (reference sequence). J lost 6 bases, V lost 2 bases, and 7 bases had no gene match. The CDR3 loop spans 15 amino acids. The chain's CDR3 is CASSLFAGDPNEQFF. DNA for the CDR3: TGTGCCAGCAGCTTATTTGCGGGGGACCCCAATGAGCAGTTCTTC. The full variable domain, in which reference TRBV11-1 and TRBJ2-1 provide the parts outside the CDR3, is EAEVAQSPRYKITEKSQAVAFWCDPISGHATLYWYRQILGQGPELLVQFQDESVVDDSQLPKDRFSAERLKGVDSTLKIQPAELGDSAMYLCASSLFAGDPNEQFFGPGTRLTVL.

The chain joins TRBV4-2 to TRBJ2-3, with D perhaps matching TRBD2 (5 bases). In germline, CDR1 is LGHNA, CDR2 YNFKEQ. V lost 2 bases, J lost 1 base, and 7 bases lay in between. The CDR3 covers 14 residues. This CDR3 is CASSQNGGTDTQYF. The CDR3 bases are TGTGCCAGCAGCCAAAACGGGGGCACAGATACGCAGTATTTT.

J is TRBJ1-5 and V is TRBV6-4; D is unresolved. Germline CDR1 and CDR2: MRHNA and SNTAGT. The CDR3 has 13 amino acids. Trimming shortened V by 10 bases and J by 0 bases, and 10 bases separated the two germline ends. The CDR3 spells CATAPGSNQPQHF. CDR3 in DNA: TGTGCCACCGCGCCGGGTAGCAATCAGCCCCAGCATTTT.

This clonotype came up many times. The V and J genes are TRBV4-1 and TRBJ2-7; 8 nucleotides align to TRBD2. Germline V gene data show CDR1 as MGHRA and CDR2 as YSYEKL. The J segment lost 3 bases and the V segment lost 2 bases, leaving 6 bases of the junction unmatched. This CDR3 has 15 amino acids. CDR3 in DNA: TGCGCCAGCAGCCAACATACGGGAGGGAGCTACGAGCAGTACTTC. It translates to CASSQHTGGSYEQYF.

This clonotype has more than one count but fewer than ten. V usage is TRBV5-1 and J usage is TRBJ2-3; 10 bases are a match to TRBD2. Germline CDR1 SGHRS, CDR2 YFSETQ. The CDR3 totals 14 residues. Trimming removed 5 bases from V and 6 bases from J; junction bases left unmatched: 6. The CDR3 DNA reads TGCGCCAGCAGACTAGCGGGATCCCCGGATACGCAGTATTTT. It translates to CASRLAGSPDTQYF.

The chain has TRBV12-3 or TRBV12-4 and TRBJ2-5; D is tentatively TRBD1 or TRBD2 (5 bases each). Trimming cost V 3 bases and J 5 bases, with 19 bases left between them. The CDR3 has 16 amino acids. CDR3 amino acids: CASSFGTAPKMETQYF. The CDR3 DNA follows: TGTGCCAGCAGTTTCGGGACGGCACCCAAAATGGAGACCCAGTACTTC.

The CDR3 nucleotides are TGTGCCATCAGTGGACAGGGGGCGAGCGGGGAGCTGTTTTTT. This codes for CAISGQGASGELFF. This chain links TRBV10-3 with TRBJ2-2, with 10 bases identical to TRBD1. The junction had 3 bases not matched to a gene; V was cut back by 4 bases and J by 7 bases. The germline CDR1 and CDR2 sequences are ENHRY and SYGVKD. CDR3 length equals 14 residues.

The chain is built from TRBV11-1 and TRBJ2-1, with TRBD2 matching 11 bases. Looked up from germline, CDR1 is SGHAT and CDR2 is FQDESV (reference sequence). This CDR3 is 17 amino acids long. Trimming cost V 5 bases and J 4 bases; bases outside gene matches: 10. The CDR3 DNA is TGTGCCAGCAGCCAGACTAGCGGGATGTCCGTTTACAATGAGCAGTTCTTC. It is translated as CASSQTSGMSVYNEQFF.

As DNA, the CDR3 is TGTGCCAGCAGTCACGGACGGCAAGAGACCCAGTACTTC. This gives the protein CASSHGRQETQYF. The chain couples TRBV12-3 or TRBV12-4 to TRBJ2-5, with no clear D. Deletions cut 5 bases from V and 2 bases from J, with 9 bases between. This CDR3 comprises 13 residues.

The V call is TRBV18, the J call TRBJ2-1, with D perhaps TRBD1 or TRBD2 (6 bases each). The CDR3 contains 14 residues. Trimming pared 5 bases from V and 5 bases from J, leaving 13 bases between. Germline CDR1 KGHSH, CDR2 LQKENI. The CDR3 bases are TGTGCCAGCTCAGTGCAGGGGACTGACAATGAGCAGTTCTTC. Its translation: CASSVQGTDNEQFF.

The V gene is TRBV16, the J gene TRBJ2-1; no firm D call. With 2 bases removed from V and 8 bases from J, the gap between germline ends came to 4 bases. There are 11 residues in the CDR3. CDR1 is KGHSY and CDR2 is FQNENV in the germline V gene. For the CDR3, the DNA is TGTGCCAGCAGCCAAAAAGATGAGCAGTTCTTC. It encodes CASSQKDEQFF.

This clonotype was observed a few times. V gene TRBV5-6 combines with J gene TRBJ2-7; 8 bases line up with TRBD2. Trimming removed 2 bases from V and 1 base from J; junction bases left unmatched: 5. The CDR3 totals 15 residues. The germline CDR1 and CDR2 sequences are SGHDT and YYEEEE. CDR3: CASSFRASGSYEQYF. For the CDR3, the DNA is TGTGCCAGCAGCTTTCGGGCTAGCGGGTCCTACGAGCAGTACTTC.

The CDR3 DNA reads TGCAGCGTTCGATTGGGAGTAAATACGCAGTATTTT. It translates to CSVRLGVNTQYF. The rearrangement joins TRBV29-1 to TRBJ2-3; weak D call: TRBD2 (5 bases). The CDR3 has 12 amino acids. Trimming shortened V by 5 bases and J by 7 bases, and 13 bases separated the two germline ends. Germline V gives CDR1 SQVTM, CDR2 ANQGSEA.